This entry lists 32 T cell receptor beta chains sequenced from one sample in a study of Graves' ophthalmopathy and Graves' hyperthyroidism. For repertoire sequencing, the TCR beta CDR3 regions were amplified from RNA transcripts. Amplification began with first-round RT-PCR using HTBI primers, then second-round multiplex PCR was performed. TCRdb called the multiplex PCR reads again in MiXCR, with one record for every CDR3 protein. The table records tens of thousands of distinct CDR3 sequences, about half of them present only once. The specimen was peripheral blood. The receptors shown here come from an adult woman with stable Graves' hyperthyroidism.

As DNA, the CDR3 is TGCAGTGCTAGAGACTCCGGGACAGGGTGGGATCAGCCCCAGCATTTT. Amino acids: CSARDSGTGWDQPQHF. The chain recombines TRBV20-1 with TRBJ1-5; 9 bases line up with TRBD1. The trim removed 0 bases at V and 5 bases at J, leaving 8 bases unmatched. The CDR3 runs to 16 residues. Per germline, CDR1 DFQATT and CDR2 SNEGSKA (reference sequence).

The V gene is TRBV9, the J gene TRBJ1-2; D is possibly TRBD1 (5 bases). The germline V gene has CDR1 SGDLS and CDR2 YYNGEE. Trimming removed 3 bases at V and 6 bases at J, with 18 bases between. The CDR3 runs 15 residues. This CDR3 reads CASSALYGAGNGYTF. CDR3 nucleotide sequence: TGTGCCAGCAGCGCCCTTTACGGGGCAGGGAATGGCTACACCTTC.

This clonotype was detected ten times or more. The J gene is TRBJ2-5, the V gene TRBV14; 11 bases are shared with TRBD2. Germline CDR1 and CDR2: SGHDN and FVKESK. The CDR3 covers 16 residues. V dropped 1 base and J dropped 4; count of bases not matched to a gene: 5. CDR3 in amino acids: CASSQGSLAGGETQYF. The DNA for the CDR3 is TGTGCCAGCAGCCAAGGGAGCCTAGCGGGAGGAGAGACCCAGTACTTC.

The V and J genes are TRBV2 and TRBJ2-3; D unclear. Trimming shortened V by 8 bases and J by 5 bases, and 8 bases separated the two germline ends. CDR1 SNHLY and CDR2 FYNNEI come from the germline V gene. The CDR3 extends over 11 amino acids. CDR3: CASSTEDTQYF. The CDR3 nucleotides are TGTGCCAGCTCTACAGAAGATACGCAGTATTTT.

Comments on this clonotype: A read error may account for a junction end that differs from germline. V is TRBV29-1 and J is TRBJ2-7; D unresolved. Per germline, CDR1 SQVTM and CDR2 ANQGSEA. This CDR3 has 12 residues. In DNA, the CDR3 is TGCAGCGTTCAGAGAAACTCCTTCGAGCAGTACTTC. Translated: CSVQRNSFEQYF.

This clonotype was observed at least ten times. V usage is TRBV2 and J usage is TRBJ1-6; TRBD1 aligns across 8 bases. The CDR3 spans 17 residues. Looked up from germline, CDR1 is SNHLY and CDR2 is FYNNEI. V was clipped by 5 bases and J by 10 bases; unmatched bases: 16. Here the CDR3 DNA reads TGTGCCAGCAGTTCGGGACAGGAAGGGCTTATGGAGTCACCCCTCCACTTT. This gives the protein CASSSGQEGLMESPLHF.

This clonotype showed up just a few times. Written as DNA, the CDR3 is TGTGCCATCAGTCTGGGGACGGAATATGGCTACACCTTC. It codes for CAISLGTEYGYTF. This chain connects TRBV10-3 to TRBJ1-2, with D possibly TRBD1 on 5 matching bases. This CDR3 spans 13 amino acids. Germline V gene data show CDR1 as ENHRY and CDR2 as SYGVKD. V dropped 5 bases and J dropped 5 bases, with 12 bases sitting between them.

In this sample, this clonotype turned up many times. The chain links TRBV24-1 to TRBJ1-5, with D tentatively TRBD1 (5 bases). Germline V gene data show CDR1 as KGHDR and CDR2 as SFDVKD. The CDR3 has 15 amino acids. V lost 6 bases, J lost 5 bases, and 16 bases lay in between. The CDR3 bases are TGTGCCACCAGTCGTTCTGGGGCCCACGATCAGCCCCAGCATTTT. Protein sequence: CATSRSGAHDQPQHF.

Sample share makes this clonotype large. The chain combines TRBV2 with TRBJ2-5; 9 bases are a match to TRBD1. Germline loops: CDR1 SNHLY, CDR2 FYNNEI. The V gene end was trimmed by 1 base and the J gene end by 7 bases; junction bases not matched to a gene: 4. The CDR3 extends over 14 amino acids. The CDR3 nucleotides read TGTGCCAGCAGTGAAGGGGACAGGGTCGGGACCCAGTACTTC. Protein sequence: CASSEGDRVGTQYF.

This clonotype showed up many times. One end of the junction does not line up with germline, which may come from a read error. The rearrangement joins TRBV20-1 to TRBJ2-3; tentatively, D is TRBD1 or TRBD2 (6 bases each). Germline CDR1 reads DFQATT; CDR2 reads SNEGSKA (reference sequence). This CDR3 contains 12 residues. The CDR3 nucleotides read TGCAGTGCCAGAGGAGGGGGGGATACGCAGTATTTT. Its protein product is CSARGGGDTQYF.

This sequence joins TRBV20-1 and TRBJ2-5; 12 bases are shared with TRBD2. V was pared by 6 bases and J by 2 bases, with 4 bases of the junction left unmatched. The CDR3 is 14 residues long. Germline V CDR1 and CDR2: DFQATT, SNEGSKA (reference sequence). CDR3 nucleotide sequence: TGCAGTGCCGTACTAGCGGGAGGACAAGAGACCCAGTACTTC. Amino acids: CSAVLAGGQETQYF.

At least ten counts were recorded for this clonotype. The chain links TRBV7-9 to TRBJ1-2; 8 nucleotides match TRBD1. The CDR3 consists of 15 residues. Trimming took 5 bases from V and 4 from J; bases not matched to a gene: 9. CDR1 is SEHNR, CDR2 FQNEAQ, per germline (reference sequence). This CDR3 is CASSPPGTGFYGYTF. The CDR3 DNA reads TGTGCCAGCAGCCCCCCCGGGACAGGTTTCTATGGCTACACCTTC.

A few counts support this clonotype. V and J are TRBV20-1 and TRBJ1-6, with TRBD1 matching over 12 bases. Per germline, CDR1 DFQATT and CDR2 SNEGSKA (reference sequence). The length of the CDR3 is 18 residues. With 0 bases clipped from V and 6 bases from J, the junction kept 9 bases outside the gene matches. The CDR3 nucleotides are TGCAGTGCTAGAGATCCGGGACAGGGGGCGCTTAGTAATTCACCCCTCCACTTT. Its translation is CSARDPGQGALSNSPLHF.

In DNA form, the CDR3 reads TGTGCCACCAGCAGAGGAGGAGCGGGAGGGAGATCCCAGTACTTC. Translation: CATSRGGAGGRSQYF. This chain connects TRBV15 to TRBJ2-5; 10 bases are shared with TRBD2. V gave up 1 base and J gave up 9 bases; unmatched junction bases: 8. The CDR3 has 15 residues. The germline V gene encodes CDR1 LNHNV and CDR2 YYDKDF (reference sequence).

This clonotype was detected only once. The chain recombines TRBV29-1 with TRBJ1-3; D not certain. V lost 6 bases and J 4 bases, leaving 10 bases between the germline ends. Germline CDR1 SQVTM, CDR2 ANQGSEA. The CDR3 has 12 amino acids. This chain's CDR3 is CSVLGSGNTIYF. Here the CDR3 DNA reads TGCAGCGTATTGGGATCGGGAAACACCATATATTTT. Looking up the rest from reference TRBV29-1 and TRBJ1-3 gives the full variable domain: SAVISQKPSRDICQRGTSLTIQCQVDSQVTMMFWYRQQPGQSLTLIATANQGSEATYESGFVIDKFPISRPNLTFSTLTVSNMSPEDSSIYLCSVLGSGNTIYFGEGSWLTVV.

This clonotype came up many times. For the CDR3, the DNA is TGTGCCAGCAGTCAAGAACACAACTATGGCTACACCTTC. Its protein is CASSQEHNYGYTF. This chain connects TRBV6-5 to TRBJ1-2; D gene unclear. The CDR3 has 13 amino acids. V was shortened by 5 bases and J by 2 bases, with 9 bases between the two germline ends. Germline V lookup: CDR1 MNHEY, CDR2 SVGAGI.

The table lists this clonotype with many counts. This chain connects TRBV7-9 to TRBJ2-7; the D is unclear. Germline V gene sequence: CDR1 SEHNR, CDR2 FQNEAQ (reference sequence). The CDR3 sequence is 14 residues long. Trimming shortened V by 5 bases and J by 9 bases, and 20 bases separated the two germline ends. The CDR3 DNA reads as TGTGCCAGCAGCACAGTACCCGAGTCAGGCGGGCAGTACTTC. This codes for CASSTVPESGGQYF.

This clonotype was found many times. The chain couples TRBV3-1 to TRBJ2-7, with 10 nucleotides matching TRBD2. Germline V gene data show CDR1 as LGHDT and CDR2 as YNNKEL (reference sequence). The V and J ends lost 1 base and 2 bases, in that order; junction bases with no gene match: 8. The CDR3 runs to 17 residues. CDR3 bases: TGTGCCAGCAGCCAAGTGGGGGCAGGACTAGCGGCCTACGAGCAGTACTTC. Its translation: CASSQVGAGLAAYEQYF.

This sequence joins TRBV5-6 and TRBJ2-5; a weak D match, TRBD1 (8 bases). Trimming removed 3 bases at V and 4 bases at J, with 16 bases between. The CDR3 has 15 amino acids. Looked up from germline, CDR1 is SGHDT and CDR2 is YYEEEE. The CDR3 nucleotides are TGTGCCAGCAGCTGGGCACAGGGGGAGGGAGAGACCCAGTACTTC. Amino acid sequence: CASSWAQGEGETQYF.

The chain has TRBV19 and TRBJ1-1; possible D gene TRBD1, 5 bases. V was shortened by 6 bases and J by 6 bases, with 8 bases between the two germline ends. Per the germline V gene, CDR1 is LNHDA and CDR2 is SQIVND (reference sequence). The CDR3 spans 11 residues. Here the CDR3 reads CASSWGAEAFF. CDR3 nucleotides: TGTGCCAGTAGCTGGGGGGCTGAAGCTTTCTTT.

V gene TRBV7-3 combines with J gene TRBJ1-1, with 11 bases aligning to TRBD1. The CDR3 runs to 16 residues. Germline V CDR1 and CDR2: SGHTA, FQGTGA. The trim removed 3 bases at V and 3 bases at J, leaving 6 bases unmatched. The CDR3, as DNA: TGTGCCAGCAGCTTGGGACAGGGGGAAGGGGACACTGAAGCTTTCTTT. Protein: CASSLGQGEGDTEAFF. Using reference TRBV7-3 and TRBJ1-1 for the parts outside the CDR3, the full variable domain is GAGVSQTPSNKVTEKGKYVELRCDPISGHTALYWYRQSLGQGPEFLIYFQGTGAADDSGLPNDRFFAVRPEGSVSTLKIQRTERGDSAVYLCASSLGQGEGDTEAFFGQGTRLTVV.

V and J are TRBV29-1 and TRBJ2-7, with TRBD1 identical over 7 bases. Germline V lookup: CDR1 SQVTM, CDR2 ANQGSEA. Losses at the gene ends were 7 bases for V and 0 bases for J; bases not matched to a gene: 6. The CDR3 covers 13 residues. The CDR3 DNA is TGCAGCGCCGGGACAGATAGCTCCTACGAGCAGTACTTC. Amino acid sequence: CSAGTDSSYEQYF.

The J gene is TRBJ1-5, the V gene TRBV7-6; D might be TRBD1 (6 bases). The V end was cut by 5 bases, the J end by 3 bases, with 17 bases between. Germline V gene sequence: CDR1 SGHVS, CDR2 FNYEAQ. The CDR3 length is 16 residues. The CDR3: CASSGGPTGNNQPQHF. Written as DNA, the CDR3 is TGTGCCAGCAGCGGGGGCCCTACAGGGAACAATCAGCCCCAGCATTTT.

This clonotype has at least ten counts. The chain employs TRBV5-1 and TRBJ2-7, with a tentative D call TRBD1 (6 bases). V lost 4 bases and J 2 bases, leaving 16 bases between the germline ends. The CDR3 length is 15 residues. The germline gives CDR1 SGHRS, CDR2 YFSETQ. The CDR3 loop is CASSPSHGTPYEQYF. CDR3 DNA sequence: TGCGCCAGCAGCCCATCACACGGGACACCCTACGAGCAGTACTTC.

This clonotype was seen repeatedly, ten times or more. The chain recombines TRBV20-1 with TRBJ1-3; D gene ambiguous. This CDR3 has 11 amino acids. V lost 5 bases to trimming and J lost 3 bases, with 5 bases between them. Germline values: CDR1 DFQATT, CDR2 SNEGSKA (reference sequence). The CDR3 DNA reads as TGCAGTGCTGACCATGGAAACACCATATATTTT. Protein: CSADHGNTIYF.

The sample holds many counts of this clonotype. This sequence joins TRBV11-2 and TRBJ1-3; D gene unclear. The CDR3 totals 15 residues. Deletions cut 1 base from V and 0 bases from J, with 7 bases between. Looked up from germline, CDR1 is SGHAT and CDR2 is FQNNGV. The CDR3 is CASSLAGSSGNTIYF. CDR3 nucleotides: TGTGCCAGCAGCTTAGCCGGGAGCTCTGGAAACACCATATATTTT.

About this clonotype itself: Because the CDR3's place on the DNA is in doubt, the DNA is left out and the CDR3 is given as listed by TCRdb. V gene TRBV29-1 combines with J gene TRBJ2-5; the D call TRBD1 from the table was never checked on the DNA. Counting both end residues, the CDR3 totals 21 amino acids. Germline CDR1 and CDR2: SQVTM and ANQGSEA. The CDR3 reads CSAPNTDRGYGYTFGSGTQYF.

This clonotype has ten or more counts. The V call is TRBV2, the J call TRBJ2-5; D gene unclear. V dropped 4 bases and J dropped 7 bases, with 16 bases sitting between them. Germline V gives CDR1 SNHLY, CDR2 FYNNEI. The CDR3 has 14 residues. The CDR3 nucleotides read TGTGCCAGCAGTGGGGCCAGGTCCATGGGGACCCAGTACTTC. It translates to CASSGARSMGTQYF. Full variable domain (outside the CDR3, taken from reference TRBV2 and TRBJ2-5): EPEVTQTPSHQVTQMGQEVILRCVPISNHLYFYWYRQILGQKVEFLVSFYNNEISEKSEIFDDQFSVERPDGSNFTLKIRSTKLEDSAMYFCASSGARSMGTQYFGPGTRLLVL.

This chain links TRBV11-3 with TRBJ1-1; D not certain. Germline values: CDR1 SGHNT, CDR2 YENEEA. The CDR3 sequence is 13 residues long. The V and J ends lost 10 bases and 2 bases respectively, with 14 bases between them. CDR3 nucleotides: TGTGCCACCAGTGCTAGGTCAAACACTGAAGCTTTCTTT. It encodes CATSARSNTEAFF.

This clonotype has only one observation. The rearrangement links TRBV7-9 to TRBJ2-7, with D tentatively TRBD1 or TRBD2 (5 bases each). Per germline, CDR1 SEHNR and CDR2 FQNEAQ (reference sequence). The V gene lost 5 bases and the J gene lost 3 bases, with 11 bases spanning the gap. The CDR3 extends over 13 amino acids. The CDR3 is CASSHGGNYEQYF. In DNA form, the CDR3 reads TGTGCCAGCAGCCATGGGGGAAACTACGAGCAGTACTTC.

V gene TRBV29-1 combines with J gene TRBJ1-1; the D gene is possibly TRBD1 (6 bases). The germline V and J ends were trimmed by 0 bases and 1 base, with 6 bases remaining between them. Germline V lookup: CDR1 SQVTM, CDR2 ANQGSEA. The CDR3 has 13 amino acids. CDR3 DNA: TGCAGCGTTGAAGAGGGACAGAACACTGAAGCTTTCTTT. Translating gives CSVEEGQNTEAFF. Together with reference TRBV29-1 and TRBJ1-1, the CDR3 gives the full variable domain: SAVISQKPSRDICQRGTSLTIQCQVDSQVTMMFWYRQQPGQSLTLIATANQGSEATYESGFVIDKFPISRPNLTFSTLTVSNMSPEDSSIYLCSVEEGQNTEAFFGQGTRLTVV.

This rearrangement joins TRBV7-9 to TRBJ2-7, with D maybe TRBD2 (6 bases). The CDR3 is 16 residues long. CDR1 and CDR2 (germline): SEHNR, FQNEAQ (reference sequence). The V end was cut by 0 bases, the J end by 6 bases, with 18 bases between. CDR3: CASSLAGGGPVAEQYF. The CDR3 DNA sequence: TGTGCCAGCAGCTTAGCGGGTGGAGGGCCAGTAGCCGAGCAGTACTTC.